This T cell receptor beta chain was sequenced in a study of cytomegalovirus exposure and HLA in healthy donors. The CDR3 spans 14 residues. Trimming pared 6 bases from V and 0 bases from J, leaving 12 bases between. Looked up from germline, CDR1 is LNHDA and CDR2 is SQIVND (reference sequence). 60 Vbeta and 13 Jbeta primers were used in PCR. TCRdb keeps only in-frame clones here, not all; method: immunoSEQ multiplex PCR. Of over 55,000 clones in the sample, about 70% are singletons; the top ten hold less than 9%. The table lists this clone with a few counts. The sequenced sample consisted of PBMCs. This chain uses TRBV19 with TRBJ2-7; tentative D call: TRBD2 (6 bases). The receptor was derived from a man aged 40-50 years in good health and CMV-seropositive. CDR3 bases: TGTGCCAGTAGCCGGGAGATAAGCTCCTACGAGCAGTACTTC. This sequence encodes CASSREISSYEQYF. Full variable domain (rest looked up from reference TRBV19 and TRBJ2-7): DGGITQSPKYLFRKEGQNVTLSCEQNLNHDAMYWYRQDPGQGLRLIYYSQIVNDFQKGDIAEGYSVSREKKESFPLTVTSAQKNPTAFYLCASSREISSYEQYFGPGTRLTVT.